Listed here are 5 T cell receptor beta chains from one sample, sequenced in a study of cytomegalovirus exposure and HLA in healthy donors. PCR was performed using 60 Vbeta and 13 Jbeta primers. TCRdb keeps only in-frame clones here, not all; method: immunoSEQ multiplex PCR. Of 250,000 to 350,000 clones in the sample, 86% are singletons; the top ten hold roughly 4%. Source material: PBMCs. The receptor set was obtained from a man aged 35 to 55 in good health and CMV-seropositive.

The chain links TRBV6-5 to TRBJ2-7; D uncertain. CDR1 and CDR2 from the germline V gene are MNHEY and SVGAGI. CDR3 length equals 13 residues. Trimming removed 0 bases at V and 5 bases at J, with 8 bases between. This CDR3 reads CASSYSPGNEQYF. The DNA for the CDR3 is TGTGCCAGCAGTTACTCGCCGGGTAACGAGCAGTACTTC.

The rearrangement uses TRBV5-6 and TRBJ2-7; maybe TRBD2 (6 bases). The CDR3 length is 15 residues. Germline V CDR1 and CDR2: SGHDT, YYEEEE. V lost 4 bases and J lost 3, with 17 bases in between. The CDR3 DNA reads as TGTGCCAGCAGCGTGCGGGGAGTGCGGGACTACGAGCAGTACTTC. This gives the protein CASSVRGVRDYEQYF. The full variable domain, in which reference TRBV5-6 and TRBJ2-7 provide the parts outside the CDR3, is DAGVTQSPTHLIKTRGQQVTLRCSPKSGHDTVSWYQQALGQGPQFIFQYYEEEERQRGNFPDRFSGHQFPNYSSELNVNALLLGDSALYLCASSVRGVRDYEQYFGPGTRLTVT.

The sample holds a few counts of this clone. The rearrangement joins TRBV9 to TRBJ1-2; TRBD1 aligns across 9 bases. Germline V gene lookup returns CDR1 SGDLS and CDR2 YYNGEE. The trim removed 0 bases at V and 8 bases at J, leaving 11 bases unmatched. This CDR3 region has 16 residues. The CDR3 loop is CASSVDQGTGKHGYTF. Here the CDR3 DNA reads TGTGCCAGCAGCGTAGATCAAGGGACAGGGAAGCACGGCTACACCTTC.

The V gene is TRBV18, the J gene TRBJ2-1; 9 bases fit TRBD1. The CDR3 totals 15 residues. Germline CDR1 is KGHSH and CDR2 is LQKENI. V lost 2 bases, J lost 6 bases, and 5 bases stayed unmatched. CDR3 nucleotides: TGTGCCAGCTCACCAGACAGGGGGAACGGCAATGAGCAGTTCTTC. It yields the protein CASSPDRGNGNEQFF.

The V gene is TRBV4-2, the J gene TRBJ2-2, with 9 bases matching TRBD2. V lost 4 bases to trimming and J lost 1 base; unmatched junction nucleotides: 7. The CDR3 contains 17 residues. CDR1 is LGHNA and CDR2 is YNFKEQ in the germline V gene. CDR3 sequence: CASSPIGAGGNTGELFF. CDR3 sequence (DNA): TGTGCCAGCAGCCCTATTGGAGCGGGGGGGAACACCGGGGAGCTGTTTTTT.